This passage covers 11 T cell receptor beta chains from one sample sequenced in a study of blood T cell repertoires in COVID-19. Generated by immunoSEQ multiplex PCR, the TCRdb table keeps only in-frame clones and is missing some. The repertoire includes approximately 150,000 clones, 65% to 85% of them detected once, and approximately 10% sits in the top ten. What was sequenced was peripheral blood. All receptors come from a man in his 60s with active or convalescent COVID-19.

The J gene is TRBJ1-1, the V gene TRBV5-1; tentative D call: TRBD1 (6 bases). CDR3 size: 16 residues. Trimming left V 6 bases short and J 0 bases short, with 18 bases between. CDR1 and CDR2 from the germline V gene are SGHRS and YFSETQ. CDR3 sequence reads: CASKPGETIMNTEAFF. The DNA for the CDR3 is TGCGCCAGCAAACCAGGGGAGACCATCATGAACACTGAAGCTTTCTTT.

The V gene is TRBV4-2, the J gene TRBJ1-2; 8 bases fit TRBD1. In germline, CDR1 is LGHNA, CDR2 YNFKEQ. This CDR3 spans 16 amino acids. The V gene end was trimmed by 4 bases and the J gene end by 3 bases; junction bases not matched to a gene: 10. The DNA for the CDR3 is TGTGCCAGCAGCCTAGACGCTGGACAGGGAGACTATGGCTACACCTTC. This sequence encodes CASSLDAGQGDYGYTF.

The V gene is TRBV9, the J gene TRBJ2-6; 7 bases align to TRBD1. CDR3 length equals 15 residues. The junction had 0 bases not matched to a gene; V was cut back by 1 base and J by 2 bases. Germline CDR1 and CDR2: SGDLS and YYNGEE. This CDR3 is CASSVQGAGANVLTF. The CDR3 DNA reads TGTGCCAGCAGCGTACAGGGGGCTGGGGCCAACGTCCTGACTTTC.

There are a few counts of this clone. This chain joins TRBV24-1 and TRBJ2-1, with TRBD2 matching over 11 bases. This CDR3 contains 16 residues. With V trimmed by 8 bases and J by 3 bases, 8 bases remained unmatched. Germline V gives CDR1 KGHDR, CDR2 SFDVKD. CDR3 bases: TGTGCCACCACCCAATCTGGGACTAGCGGCTACAATGAGCAGTTCTTC. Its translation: CATTQSGTSGYNEQFF.

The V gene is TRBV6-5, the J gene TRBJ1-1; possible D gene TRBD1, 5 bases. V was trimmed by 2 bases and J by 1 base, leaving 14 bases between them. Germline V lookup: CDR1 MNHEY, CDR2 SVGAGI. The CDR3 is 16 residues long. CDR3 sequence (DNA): TGTGCCAGCAGTTACCTCCGAGTCGGGGGGAACACTGAAGCTTTCTTT. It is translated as CASSYLRVGGNTEAFF.

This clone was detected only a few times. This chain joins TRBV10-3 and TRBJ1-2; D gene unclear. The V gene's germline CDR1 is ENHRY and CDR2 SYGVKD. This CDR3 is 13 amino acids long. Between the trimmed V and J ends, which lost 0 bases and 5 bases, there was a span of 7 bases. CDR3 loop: CAISESRQYGYTF. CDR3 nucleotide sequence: TGTGCCATCAGTGAGTCGCGACAATATGGCTACACCTTC.

The CDR3 DNA reads as TGCGCCAGCCAACTAGCGGGAGTGGGAAGCTCCTACAATGAGCAGTTCTTC. It codes for CASQLAGVGSSYNEQFF. The V call is TRBV4-1, the J call TRBJ2-1, with 11 bases aligning to TRBD2. V was clipped by 8 bases and J by 0 bases; unmatched bases: 9. Germline-derived CDR1 and CDR2 are MGHRA and YSYEKL. CDR3 length: 17 amino acids.

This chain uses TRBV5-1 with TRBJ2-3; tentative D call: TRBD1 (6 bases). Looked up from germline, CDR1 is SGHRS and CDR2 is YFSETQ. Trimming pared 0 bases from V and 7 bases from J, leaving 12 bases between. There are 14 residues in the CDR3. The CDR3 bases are TGCGCCAGCAGCTTGGTGGAGAGGGGGAATACGCAGTATTTT. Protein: CASSLVERGNTQYF.

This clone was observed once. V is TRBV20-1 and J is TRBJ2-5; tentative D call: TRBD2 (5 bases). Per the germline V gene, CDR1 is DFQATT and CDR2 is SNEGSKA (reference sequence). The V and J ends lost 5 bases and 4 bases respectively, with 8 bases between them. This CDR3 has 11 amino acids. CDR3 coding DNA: TGCAGTGCTCAGGACTTAGAGACCCAGTACTTC. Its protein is CSAQDLETQYF.

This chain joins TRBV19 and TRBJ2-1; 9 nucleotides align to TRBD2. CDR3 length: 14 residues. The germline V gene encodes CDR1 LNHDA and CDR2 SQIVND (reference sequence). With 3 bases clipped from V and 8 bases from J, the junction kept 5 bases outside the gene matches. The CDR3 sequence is CASSISGGIDEQFF. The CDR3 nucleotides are TGTGCCAGTAGTATCAGCGGGGGGATCGATGAGCAGTTCTTC.

The chain's CDR3 is CASSPQWGDEQYF. For the CDR3, the DNA is TGTGCCAGCTCACCCCAATGGGGGGACGAGCAGTACTTC. The gene calls are TRBV18 and TRBJ2-7; D possibly corresponds to TRBD2 (6 bases). The germline CDR1 and CDR2 sequences are KGHSH and LQKENI. This CDR3 region has 13 residues. V was shortened by 3 bases and J by 5 bases, with 11 bases between the two germline ends.